Below, one T cell receptor (beta chain) is given with its context. Enrolment of Seattle patients took place during active infection, and they were followed longitudinally. In the source study's methods: By means of reference gene primer amplification, nucleated cell counts were estimated. Sequenced by immunoSEQ multiplex PCR; TCRdb stores in-frame clones only, minus some. V and J calls and clone size are given by that table; D and trimming were obtained from the DNA. The data show 250,000 to 300,000 clones, approximately 89% seen once. The CDR3 length is 15 residues. Trimming removed 2 bases at V and 4 bases at J, with 13 bases between. CDR1 is SGHRS, CDR2 YFSETQ, per germline. This entry comes from a study of blood T cell repertoires in COVID-19. Background on the study: T cells, B-cell-depleted T cells, or PBMCs provided the cDNA or gDNA that served as material.

The V gene is TRBV5-1, the J gene TRBJ2-1; D perhaps matches TRBD1 (5 bases). Source material: peripheral blood. This TCR was recovered from a woman aged 70 to 79 with COVID-19, enrolled during active disease. The CDR3 bases are TGCGCCAGCAGCTTCCAGGGATCCCCTTACAATGAGCAGTTCTTC. It codes for CASSFQGSPYNEQFF. The variable domain in full, completed from reference TRBV5-1 and TRBJ2-1, reads KAGVTQTPRYLIKTRGQQVTLSCSPISGHRSVSWYQQTPGQGLQFLFEYFSETQRNKGNFPGRFSGRQFSNSRSEMNVSTLELGDSALYLCASSFQGSPYNEQFFGPGTRLTVL.